This entry lists 31 T cell receptor beta chains sequenced from one sample in a study of blood T cell repertoires in COVID-19. Repertoires were generated with immunoSEQ multiplex PCR, while TCRdb's copy carries only in-frame clones and drops some. The data show just under 40,000 clones, with 85% seen just once and 8.5% to 10% held by the top ten. What was sequenced was peripheral blood. The receptor set was obtained from a human donor in a cohort sampled during active COVID-19.

The chain combines TRBV30 with TRBJ1-1; 8 nucleotides align to TRBD1. The length of the CDR3 is 17 residues. Per germline, CDR1 GTSNPN and CDR2 SVGIG (reference sequence). With V trimmed by 2 bases and J by 0 bases, 11 bases remained unmatched. This chain's CDR3 is CAWSIFGQGPMNTEAFF. The CDR3 DNA sequence: TGTGCCTGGAGTATCTTCGGACAGGGCCCCATGAACACTGAAGCTTTCTTT.

The gene calls are TRBV5-1 and TRBJ2-2; weak D call: TRBD2 (6 bases). This CDR3 contains 16 residues. In germline, CDR1 is SGHRS, CDR2 YFSETQ. The V gene lost 4 bases and the J gene lost 4 bases, with 17 bases spanning the gap. CDR3 residues: CASSAGGQGGTGELFF. CDR3 DNA: TGCGCCAGCAGCGCGGGCGGCCAGGGAGGCACCGGGGAGCTGTTTTTT.

This chain links TRBV6-4 with TRBJ1-1, with D hard to call. The V end was cut by 3 bases, the J end by 2 bases, with 10 bases between. Germline V lookup: CDR1 MRHNA, CDR2 SNTAGT. The CDR3 totals 14 residues. The CDR3 spells CASSENSFNTEAFF. CDR3 nucleotides: TGTGCCAGCAGTGAGAACTCCTTTAACACTGAAGCTTTCTTT.

The rearrangement links TRBV27 to TRBJ2-6, with TRBD1 matching 7 bases. The CDR3 is made up of 21 amino acids. V lost 9 bases, J lost 0 bases, and 23 bases stayed unmatched. Germline V gives CDR1 MNHEY, CDR2 SMNVEV (reference sequence). Here the CDR3 DNA reads TGTGCCAGTGCCGAGACAGGGATCCCTATAGCGACCCACTCTGGGGCCAACGTCCTGACTTTC. It encodes CASAETGIPIATHSGANVLTF.

The V gene is TRBV15, the J gene TRBJ1-4; TRBD1 agrees at 7 bases. There are 19 residues in the CDR3. V lost 3 bases and J lost 0; bases outside the gene matches: 13. CDR1 is LNHNV and CDR2 is YYDKDF in the germline V gene (reference sequence). CDR3 residues: CATSRGAFGRGATNEKLFF. CDR3 bases: TGTGCCACCAGCAGGGGCGCCTTTGGCAGGGGGGCAACTAATGAAAAACTGTTTTTT.

Here the CDR3 DNA reads TGTGCCAGCAGTTACTCGATTCTAGCGGGAGGGGAGACCCAGTACTTC. Protein product: CASSYSILAGGETQYF. This chain joins TRBV6-5 and TRBJ2-5; 12 positions match TRBD2. The germline gives CDR1 MNHEY, CDR2 SVGAGI. Unmatched junction bases numbered 4, after V lost 0 bases and J lost 5 bases. The CDR3 loop spans 16 amino acids.

The CDR3 DNA reads as TGTGCCAGCAGCGTAGTGGGCAGCCCGACCGGGGAGCTGTTTTTT. This codes for CASSVVGSPTGELFF. The V call is TRBV9, the J call TRBJ2-2, with D unclear. V was pared by 0 bases and J by 5 bases, with 11 bases between. CDR1 and CDR2 (germline): SGDLS, YYNGEE. The CDR3 totals 15 residues.

This clone was seen a single time. This chain connects TRBV12-3 or TRBV12-4 to TRBJ1-2; TRBD1 agrees at 8 bases. The CDR3 totals 13 residues. With V trimmed by 5 bases and J by 5 bases, 4 bases remained unmatched. As DNA, the CDR3 is TGTGCCAGCAGTCACAGGGGGTTATATGGCTACACCTTC. Protein sequence: CASSHRGLYGYTF.

The chain combines TRBV9 with TRBJ2-3; 12 bases align to TRBD2. CDR3 length: 17 amino acids. J was trimmed by 4 bases and V by 0 bases; bases with no gene match: 6. Germline V gene lookup returns CDR1 SGDLS and CDR2 YYNGEE. Written as DNA, the CDR3 is TGTGCCAGCAGCGTAGCTAGCGGGAGGGGGCGACCAGATACGCAGTATTTT. It specifies CASSVASGRGRPDTQYF.

The chain carries TRBV5-1 and TRBJ2-1, with 8 bases fitting TRBD1. The ends lost 0 bases at V and 15 bases at J; junction bases unmatched: 11. The CDR3 runs 14 residues. Germline lookup yields CDR1 SGHRS and CDR2 YFSETQ. The DNA of the CDR3 is TGCGCCAGCAGCTTGGAGACAGGGGCAATTCAATGGTTCTTC. Encoded protein: CASSLETGAIQWFF.

The chain links TRBV19 to TRBJ1-3; 7 positions agree with TRBD1. CDR3 length equals 17 residues. Germline lookup yields CDR1 LNHDA and CDR2 SQIVND (reference sequence). V shed 1 base and J 2 bases; nucleotides not matched to a gene: 8. Here the CDR3 reads CASSIGPQGLTGNTIYF. CDR3 sequence (DNA): TGTGCCAGTAGTATAGGCCCACAGGGGCTAACTGGAAACACCATATATTTT. Based on the CDR3 plus reference TRBV19 and TRBJ1-3, the full variable domain is DGGITQSPKYLFRKEGQNVTLSCEQNLNHDAMYWYRQDPGQGLRLIYYSQIVNDFQKGDIAEGYSVSREKKESFPLTVTSAQKNPTAFYLCASSIGPQGLTGNTIYFGEGSWLTVV.

This chain connects TRBV5-4 to TRBJ2-7, with TRBD1 as a possible D gene (6 bases). The CDR3 runs to 14 residues. Germline V gene lookup returns CDR1 SGHNT and CDR2 YYREEE (reference sequence). V was shortened by 0 bases and J by 0 bases, with 7 bases between the two germline ends. CDR3 residues: CASSLEDSSYEQYF. The DNA for the CDR3 is TGTGCCAGCAGCTTGGAGGACAGCTCCTACGAGCAGTACTTC. Full variable domain (outside the CDR3, taken from reference TRBV5-4 and TRBJ2-7): ETGVTQSPTHLIKTRGQQVTLRCSSQSGHNTVSWYQQALGQGPQFIFQYYREEENGRGNFPPRFSGLQFPNYSSELNVNALELDDSALYLCASSLEDSSYEQYFGPGTRLTVT.

This clone was found once. The genes are TRBV3-1 (or the pseudogene TRBV3-2) and TRBJ1-1, with a weak D call TRBD1 (6 bases). Germline CDR1 is LGHDT and CDR2 is YNNKEL (reference sequence). The CDR3 has 14 amino acids. V was cut by 5 bases and J by 5 bases, with 15 bases left in between. The CDR3 sequence is CASSLTGSWTEAFF. In nucleotides, the CDR3 is TGTGCCAGCAGCTTAACAGGGAGTTGGACTGAAGCTTTCTTT.

This sequence joins TRBV18 and TRBJ1-1; D gene unclear. Trimming took 3 bases from V and 0 from J, leaving 14 bases between them. Per germline, CDR1 KGHSH and CDR2 LQKENI. The CDR3 runs 16 residues. DNA of the CDR3: TGTGCCAGCTCACCGGATCAGAGAGGCATGAACACTGAAGCTTTCTTT. Protein product: CASSPDQRGMNTEAFF.

The J gene is TRBJ2-1, the V gene TRBV25-1; TRBD2 matches 9 bases. Trimming cost V 5 bases and J 3 bases; bases outside gene matches: 5. Germline assignment: CDR1 MGHDK and CDR2 SYGVNS. This CDR3 contains 15 residues. The CDR3 DNA follows: TGTGCCAGCAGTAAGACTAGCGGAGACTACAATGAGCAGTTCTTC. This gives the protein CASSKTSGDYNEQFF.

The V and J genes are TRBV6-1 and TRBJ1-2; 8 bases map to TRBD1. The length of the CDR3 is 13 residues. Germline CDR1 reads MNHNS; CDR2 reads SASEGT. The junction had 5 bases not matched to a gene; V was cut back by 3 bases and J by 8 bases. The CDR3 here is CASSEVRGQGYTF. Written as DNA, the CDR3 is TGTGCCAGCAGTGAGGTCAGGGGGCAAGGCTACACCTTC.

The chain combines TRBV11-3 with TRBJ2-1, with D maybe TRBD1 (6 bases). V lost 3 bases, J lost 4 bases, and 7 bases lay in between. This CDR3 is 13 amino acids long. Germline CDR1 is SGHNT and CDR2 is YENEEA. The CDR3 sequence is CASSLDRYNEQFF. In DNA form, the CDR3 reads TGTGCCAGCAGCTTGGACAGATACAATGAGCAGTTCTTC.

The chain is built from TRBV2 and TRBJ2-2, with TRBD1 as a possible D gene (5 bases). Germline CDR1 reads SNHLY; CDR2 reads FYNNEI. Trimming stripped 3 bases from V and 4 bases from J, with 9 bases between. The CDR3 length is 14 residues. The DNA for the CDR3 is TGTGCCAGCAGTGACAGGGTGGTCACCGGGGAGCTGTTTTTT. Protein: CASSDRVVTGELFF.

This clone was observed once. The chain carries TRBV7-2 and TRBJ1-2, with D possibly TRBD1 on 5 matching bases. V was shortened by 1 base and J by 5 bases, with 14 bases between the two germline ends. The germline CDR1 and CDR2 sequences are SGHTA and FQGNSA. The CDR3 spans 15 residues. CDR3 protein: CASSLVDSPGYGYTF. The DNA of the CDR3 is TGTGCCAGCAGCTTAGTCGACAGTCCCGGGTATGGCTACACCTTC.

The rearrangement uses TRBV18 and TRBJ1-2, with D perhaps matching TRBD1 (6 bases). This CDR3 has 15 residues. Trimming took off 8 bases at V and 4 bases at J, with 20 bases between the two ends. Germline V CDR1 and CDR2: KGHSH, LQKENI. CDR3 sequence reads: CASQNSQGSIYGYTF. CDR3 DNA: TGTGCCAGCCAAAATAGCCAGGGGTCTATCTATGGCTACACCTTC.

This chain uses TRBV6-2 or TRBV6-3 with TRBJ1-2, with D hard to call. V was cut by 4 bases and J by 3 bases, with 6 bases left in between. Per germline, CDR1 MNHEY and CDR2 SVGEGT. CDR3 length equals 12 residues. CDR3: CASSSGHYGYTF. CDR3 DNA: TGTGCCAGCAGTTCGGGTCACTATGGCTACACCTTC.

This CDR3 is CASSQEGTGGNTEAFF. The CDR3 DNA reads as TGTGCCAGCAGCCAAGAGGGGACAGGGGGGAACACTGAAGCTTTCTTT. The rearrangement links TRBV4-2 to TRBJ1-1, with 11 bases fitting TRBD1. The germline V gene encodes CDR1 LGHNA and CDR2 YNFKEQ. This CDR3 comprises 16 residues. After removal of 0 bases from V and 1 base from J, the junction contained 1 base not matched to a gene.

The CDR3 DNA reads as TGTGCCAGCAGCCCCCAGAAGCGGGGGTACACAGATACGCAGTATTTT. Its translation is CASSPQKRGYTDTQYF. This chain uses TRBV7-3 with TRBJ2-3; 8 nucleotides line up with TRBD2. J was trimmed by 2 bases and V by 5 bases; bases with no gene match: 9. Per the germline V gene, CDR1 is SGHTA and CDR2 is FQGTGA. This CDR3 has 16 residues.

This clone showed up just once. J is TRBJ2-7 and V is TRBV27; 7 bases match TRBD1. The ends lost 2 bases at V and 2 bases at J; junction bases unmatched: 9. Germline CDR1 and CDR2: MNHEY and SMNVEV (reference sequence). This CDR3 is 16 amino acids long. The CDR3, as DNA: TGTGCCAGCAGTTTAATTGGCAGGGACAGACCCTACGAGCAGTACTTC. This encodes CASSLIGRDRPYEQYF.

The CDR3 protein is CASSLVWASGAYNEQFF. Here the CDR3 DNA reads TGTGCCAGCAGCTTAGTCTGGGCTAGCGGGGCCTACAATGAGCAGTTCTTC. The chain is built from TRBV7-6 and TRBJ2-1; 9 nucleotides match TRBD2. The V and J ends lost 1 base and 2 bases, in that order; junction bases with no gene match: 6. The CDR3 totals 17 residues. CDR1 and CDR2 from the germline V gene are SGHVS and FNYEAQ.

The J gene is TRBJ1-1, the V gene TRBV2; a possible D gene is TRBD1 (6 bases). This CDR3 is built from 13 residues. CDR1 is SNHLY, CDR2 FYNNEI, per germline. V lost 9 bases to trimming and J lost 5 bases, with 16 bases between them. The CDR3 reads CASKTRGGTEAFF. DNA for the CDR3: TGTGCCAGTAAAACCAGGGGTGGTACTGAAGCTTTCTTT.

This clone was recorded only once. The chain recombines TRBV27 with TRBJ2-7; D possibly corresponds to TRBD2 (6 bases). CDR3 length equals 15 residues. The V and J ends lost 6 bases and 2 bases respectively, with 17 bases between them. From germline, CDR1 is MNHEY and CDR2 SMNVEV (reference sequence). CDR3: CASRFGTQSPYEQYF. In DNA, the CDR3 is TGTGCCAGCAGGTTCGGGACTCAGAGCCCCTACGAGCAGTACTTC.

The chain links TRBV4-1 to TRBJ2-1; 9 bases map to TRBD2. The CDR3 is made up of 14 amino acids. The junction had 8 bases not matched to a gene; V was cut back by 4 bases and J by 10 bases. The germline V gene encodes CDR1 MGHRA and CDR2 YSYEKL. The CDR3 reads CASSPEGLAGEQFF. CDR3 coding DNA: TGCGCCAGCAGCCCGGAGGGACTAGCAGGCGAGCAGTTCTTC.

This sequence joins TRBV20-1 and TRBJ2-1; D unresolved. CDR1 DFQATT and CDR2 SNEGSKA come from the germline V gene (reference sequence). Trimming cost V 2 bases and J 5 bases, with 4 bases left between them. The CDR3 totals 11 residues. The CDR3 nucleotides read TGCAGTGCTAGAAATAACAATGAGCAGTTCTTC. Translating gives CSARNNNEQFF.

V usage is TRBV5-6 and J usage is TRBJ1-4, with TRBD1 matching over 7 bases. There are 14 residues in the CDR3. CDR1 is SGHDT and CDR2 is YYEEEE in the germline V gene. The V gene end was trimmed by 4 bases and the J gene end by 5 bases; junction bases not matched to a gene: 5. The chain's CDR3 is CASSPGQLNEKLFF. As DNA, the CDR3 is TGTGCCAGCAGCCCGGGACAGCTAAATGAAAAACTGTTTTTT.

This chain connects TRBV11-2 to TRBJ1-1; D not resolved. The CDR3 is 18 residues long. CDR1 and CDR2 from the germline V gene are SGHAT and FQNNGV. V was pared by 4 bases and J by 4 bases, with 25 bases between. The CDR3 spells CASSSLTGRLAERTEAFF. The CDR3 DNA follows: TGTGCCAGCAGCTCACTTACCGGGAGGCTTGCGGAACGCACTGAAGCTTTCTTT.